This TCR beta chain was observed in a study of T cell responses to AZD1222 COVID-19 vaccine. Notes on the study in general: An increase in Spike-specific TCR breadth and depth was observed after two AZD1222 doses.

About this clone itself: Antigen specificity is unknown.

Trimming took 7 bases from V and 10 from J, leaving 10 bases between them. Germline loops: CDR1 MNHEY, CDR2 SMNVEV (reference sequence). The CDR3 spans 11 residues. The table came from immunoSEQ multiplex PCR; TCRdb's copy has only in-frame clones and leaves some out. The sample includes about 110,000 clones, roughly 84% seen only once; the top ten take 5% to 7%. This specimen was peripheral blood, taken on day 0 of AZD1222 vaccination. This receptor was obtained from an adult in good health. The chain is built from TRBV27 and TRBJ1-4; D perhaps matches TRBD1 (5 bases). This CDR3 reads CASKRDGKLFF. CDR3 nucleotide sequence: TGTGCCAGCAAAAGGGACGGAAAACTGTTTTTT.